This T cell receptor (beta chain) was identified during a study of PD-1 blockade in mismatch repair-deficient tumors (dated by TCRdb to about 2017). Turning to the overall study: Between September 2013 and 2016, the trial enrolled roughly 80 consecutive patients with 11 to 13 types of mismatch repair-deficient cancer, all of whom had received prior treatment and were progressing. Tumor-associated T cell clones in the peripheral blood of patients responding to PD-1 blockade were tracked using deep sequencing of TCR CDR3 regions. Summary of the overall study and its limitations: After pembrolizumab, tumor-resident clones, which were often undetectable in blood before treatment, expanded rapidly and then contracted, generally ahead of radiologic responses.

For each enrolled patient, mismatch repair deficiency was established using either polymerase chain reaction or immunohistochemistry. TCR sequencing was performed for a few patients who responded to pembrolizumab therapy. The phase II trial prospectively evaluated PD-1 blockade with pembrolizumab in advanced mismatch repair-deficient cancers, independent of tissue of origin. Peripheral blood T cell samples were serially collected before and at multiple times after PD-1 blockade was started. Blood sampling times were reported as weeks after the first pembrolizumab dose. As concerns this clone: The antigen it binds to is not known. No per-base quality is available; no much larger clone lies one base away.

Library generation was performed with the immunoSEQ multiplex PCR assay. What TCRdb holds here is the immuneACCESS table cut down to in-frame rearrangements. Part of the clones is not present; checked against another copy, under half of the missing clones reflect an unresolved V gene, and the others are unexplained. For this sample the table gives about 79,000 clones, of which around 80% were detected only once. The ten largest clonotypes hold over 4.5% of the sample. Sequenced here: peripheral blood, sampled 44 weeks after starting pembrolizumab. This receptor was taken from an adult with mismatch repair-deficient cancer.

At the DNA level, the sequence is TGTGCCTGGAGTTTAGGGGGGGGTTTCCGAGTAGAGACCCAGTACTTC. The translation is CAWSLGGGFRVETQYF. The chain is encoded by TRBV30 joined to TRBJ2-5, and possibly TRBD2, on 7 matching bases. The CDR3, from cysteine to phenylalanine, totals 16 residues. Only the CDR3 DNA is retained, 48 bases long and in frame from the first base. The germline V gene (reference sequence) supplies CDR1 GTSNPN and CDR2 SVGIG. V and J lose 2 bases and 4 bases, and a span of 20 bases separates them.